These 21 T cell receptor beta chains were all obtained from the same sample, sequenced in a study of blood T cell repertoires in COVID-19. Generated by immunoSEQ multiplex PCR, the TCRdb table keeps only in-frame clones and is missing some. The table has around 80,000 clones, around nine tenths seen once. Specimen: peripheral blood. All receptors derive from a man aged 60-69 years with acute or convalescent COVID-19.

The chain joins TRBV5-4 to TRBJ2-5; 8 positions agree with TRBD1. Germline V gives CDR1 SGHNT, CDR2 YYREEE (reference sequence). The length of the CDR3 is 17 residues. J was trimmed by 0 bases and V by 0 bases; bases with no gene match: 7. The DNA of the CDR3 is TGTGCCAGCAGCTTGGCTCTAAGGACAGGGAACCAAGAGACCCAGTACTTC. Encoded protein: CASSLALRTGNQETQYF.

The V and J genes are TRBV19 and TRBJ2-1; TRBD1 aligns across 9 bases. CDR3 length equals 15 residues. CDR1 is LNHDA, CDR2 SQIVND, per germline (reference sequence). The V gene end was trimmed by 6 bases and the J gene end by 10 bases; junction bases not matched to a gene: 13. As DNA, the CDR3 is TGTGCCAGTAGAACCGGGACAGGGAGTTTTCAGGAGCAGTTCTTC. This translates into CASRTGTGSFQEQFF.

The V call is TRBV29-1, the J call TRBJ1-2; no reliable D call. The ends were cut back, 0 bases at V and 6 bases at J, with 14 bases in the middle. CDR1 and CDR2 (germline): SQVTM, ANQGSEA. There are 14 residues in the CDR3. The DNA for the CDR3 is TGCAGCGTTGAAGAGGCATCGCCTGCAGATGGCTACACCTTC. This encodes CSVEEASPADGYTF.

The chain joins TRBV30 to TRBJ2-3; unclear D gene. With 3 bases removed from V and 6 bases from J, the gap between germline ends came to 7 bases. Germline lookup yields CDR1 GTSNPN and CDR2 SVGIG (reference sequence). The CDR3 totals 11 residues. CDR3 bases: TGTGCCTGGAGGATAGAGGATACGCAGTATTTT. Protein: CAWRIEDTQYF.

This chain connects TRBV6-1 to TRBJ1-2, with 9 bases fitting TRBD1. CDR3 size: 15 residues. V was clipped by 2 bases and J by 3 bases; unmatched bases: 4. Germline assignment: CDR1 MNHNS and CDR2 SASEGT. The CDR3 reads CASSEMTGGYYGYTF. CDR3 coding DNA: TGTGCCAGCAGTGAAATGACAGGGGGATACTATGGCTACACCTTC.

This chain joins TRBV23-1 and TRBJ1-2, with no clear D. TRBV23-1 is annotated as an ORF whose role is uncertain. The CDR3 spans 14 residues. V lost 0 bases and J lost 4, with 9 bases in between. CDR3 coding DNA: TGCGCCAGCAGTCAATCTTTGCAGATCTATGGCTACACCTTC. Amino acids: CASSQSLQIYGYTF.

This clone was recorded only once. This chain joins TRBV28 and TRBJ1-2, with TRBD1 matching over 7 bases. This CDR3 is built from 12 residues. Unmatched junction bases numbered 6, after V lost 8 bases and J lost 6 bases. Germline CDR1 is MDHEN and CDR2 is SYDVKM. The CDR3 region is CASLRQGHGYTF. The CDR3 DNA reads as TGTGCCAGCCTTCGACAGGGCCATGGCTACACCTTC.

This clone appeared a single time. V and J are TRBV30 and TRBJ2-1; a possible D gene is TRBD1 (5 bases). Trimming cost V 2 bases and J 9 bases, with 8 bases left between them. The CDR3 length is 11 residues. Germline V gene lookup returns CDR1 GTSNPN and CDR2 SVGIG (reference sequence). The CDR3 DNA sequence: TGTGCCTGGAGTAAGGGGTCTGAGCAGTTCTTC. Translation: CAWSKGSEQFF.

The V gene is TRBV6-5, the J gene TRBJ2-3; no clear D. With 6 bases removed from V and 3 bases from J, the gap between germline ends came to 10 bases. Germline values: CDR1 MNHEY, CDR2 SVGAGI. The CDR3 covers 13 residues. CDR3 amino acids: CASSPRPTDTQYF. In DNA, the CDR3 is TGTGCCAGCAGCCCCCGTCCGACAGATACGCAGTATTTT.

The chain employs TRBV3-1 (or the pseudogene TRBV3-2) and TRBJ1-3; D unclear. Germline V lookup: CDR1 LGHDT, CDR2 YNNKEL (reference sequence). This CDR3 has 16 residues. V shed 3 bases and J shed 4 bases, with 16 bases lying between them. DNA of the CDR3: TGTGCCAGCAGCCATAACCCCTTCGGTCGGGGAAACACCATATATTTT. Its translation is CASSHNPFGRGNTIYF.

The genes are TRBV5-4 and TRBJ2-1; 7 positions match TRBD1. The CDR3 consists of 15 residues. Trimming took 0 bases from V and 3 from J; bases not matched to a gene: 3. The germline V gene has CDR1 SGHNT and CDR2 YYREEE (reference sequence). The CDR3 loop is CASSLAGQVYNEQFF. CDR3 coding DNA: TGTGCCAGCAGCTTGGCAGGACAGGTCTACAATGAGCAGTTCTTC.

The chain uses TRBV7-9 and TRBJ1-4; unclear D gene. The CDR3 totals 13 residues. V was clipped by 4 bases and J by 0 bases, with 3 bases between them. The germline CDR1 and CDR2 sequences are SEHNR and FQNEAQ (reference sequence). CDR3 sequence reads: CASSYTTNEKLFF. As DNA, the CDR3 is TGTGCCAGCAGCTATACAACTAATGAAAAACTGTTTTTT.

The CDR3 bases are TGTGCCATCAGTGCGGCCGGAGACAATCAGCCCCAGCATTTT. This sequence encodes CAISAAGDNQPQHF. The gene calls are TRBV10-3 and TRBJ1-5; D gene ambiguous. The CDR3 is made up of 14 amino acids. The V end lost 4 bases, the J end lost 3 bases, and 10 bases lay between the germline ends. Germline CDR1 reads ENHRY; CDR2 reads SYGVKD.

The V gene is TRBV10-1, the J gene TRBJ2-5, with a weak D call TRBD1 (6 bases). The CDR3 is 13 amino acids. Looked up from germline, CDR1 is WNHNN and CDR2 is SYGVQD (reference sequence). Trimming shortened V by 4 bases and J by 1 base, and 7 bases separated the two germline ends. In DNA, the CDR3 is TGCGCCAGCAGTGGGGGGCTCCAAGAGACCCAGTACTTC. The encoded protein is CASSGGLQETQYF.

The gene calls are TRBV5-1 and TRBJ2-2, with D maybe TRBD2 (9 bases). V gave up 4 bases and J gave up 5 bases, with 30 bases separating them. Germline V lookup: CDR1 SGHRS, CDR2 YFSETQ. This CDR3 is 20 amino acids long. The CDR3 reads CASSPQGELVAGVFTGELFF. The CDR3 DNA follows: TGCGCCAGCAGCCCACAGGGGGAATTAGTAGCGGGAGTATTTACCGGGGAGCTGTTTTTT.

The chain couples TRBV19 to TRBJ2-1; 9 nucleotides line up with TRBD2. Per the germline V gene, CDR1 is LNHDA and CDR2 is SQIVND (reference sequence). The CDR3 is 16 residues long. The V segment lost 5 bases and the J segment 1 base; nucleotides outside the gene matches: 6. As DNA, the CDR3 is TGTGCCAGTAGTTCGGCGGGGGGGCCATCCTACAATGAGCAGTTCTTC. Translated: CASSSAGGPSYNEQFF.

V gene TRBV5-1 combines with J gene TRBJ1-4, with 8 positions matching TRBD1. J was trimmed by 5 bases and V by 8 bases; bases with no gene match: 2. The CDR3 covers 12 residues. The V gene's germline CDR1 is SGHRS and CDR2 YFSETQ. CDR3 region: CASRTGNEKLFF. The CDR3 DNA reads TGCGCCAGTCGGACAGGGAATGAAAAACTGTTTTTT.

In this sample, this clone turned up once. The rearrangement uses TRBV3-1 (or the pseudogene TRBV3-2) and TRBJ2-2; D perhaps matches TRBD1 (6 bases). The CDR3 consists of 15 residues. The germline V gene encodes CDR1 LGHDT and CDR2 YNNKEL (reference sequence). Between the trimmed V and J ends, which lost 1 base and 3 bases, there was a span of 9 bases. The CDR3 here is CASSQAQGHTGELFF. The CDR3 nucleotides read TGTGCCAGCAGCCAAGCCCAGGGGCACACCGGGGAGCTGTTTTTT.

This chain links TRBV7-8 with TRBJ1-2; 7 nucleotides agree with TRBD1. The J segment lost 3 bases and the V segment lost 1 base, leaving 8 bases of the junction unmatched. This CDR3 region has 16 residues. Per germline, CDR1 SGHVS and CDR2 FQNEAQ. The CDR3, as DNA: TGTGCCAGCAGCTTAGAACAGACAGGGCTCGACTATGGCTACACCTTC. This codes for CASSLEQTGLDYGYTF.

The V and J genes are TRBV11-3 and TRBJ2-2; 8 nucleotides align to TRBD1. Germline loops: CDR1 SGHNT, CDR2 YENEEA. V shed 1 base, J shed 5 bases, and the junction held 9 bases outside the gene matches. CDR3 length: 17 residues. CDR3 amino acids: CASSLAPGQGGTGELFF. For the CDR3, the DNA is TGTGCCAGCAGCTTAGCCCCCGGACAGGGCGGTACCGGGGAGCTGTTTTTT.

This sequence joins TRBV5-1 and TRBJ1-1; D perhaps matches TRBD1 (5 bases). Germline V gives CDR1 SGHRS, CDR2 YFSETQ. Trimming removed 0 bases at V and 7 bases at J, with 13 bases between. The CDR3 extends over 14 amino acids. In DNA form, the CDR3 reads TGCGCCAGCAGCTTGGAAGCGGGGGGTAGTGAAGCTTTCTTT. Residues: CASSLEAGGSEAFF.